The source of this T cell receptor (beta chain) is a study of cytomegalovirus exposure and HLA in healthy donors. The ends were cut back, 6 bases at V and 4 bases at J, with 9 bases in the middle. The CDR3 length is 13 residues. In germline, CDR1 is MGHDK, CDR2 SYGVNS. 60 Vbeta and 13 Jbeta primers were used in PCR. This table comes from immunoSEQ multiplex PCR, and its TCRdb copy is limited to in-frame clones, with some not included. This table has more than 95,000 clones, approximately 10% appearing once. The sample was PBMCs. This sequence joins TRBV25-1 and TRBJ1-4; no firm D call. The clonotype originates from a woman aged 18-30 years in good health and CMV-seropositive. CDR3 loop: CASRQAGNEKLFF. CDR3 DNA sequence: TGTGCCAGCAGGCAGGCGGGTAATGAAAAACTGTTTTTT. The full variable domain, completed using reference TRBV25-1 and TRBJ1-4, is EADIYQTPRYLVIGTGKKITLECSQTMGHDKMYWYQQDPGMELHLIHYSYGVNSTEKGDLSSESTVSRIRTEHFPLTLESARPSHTSQYLCASRQAGNEKLFFGSGTQLSVL.